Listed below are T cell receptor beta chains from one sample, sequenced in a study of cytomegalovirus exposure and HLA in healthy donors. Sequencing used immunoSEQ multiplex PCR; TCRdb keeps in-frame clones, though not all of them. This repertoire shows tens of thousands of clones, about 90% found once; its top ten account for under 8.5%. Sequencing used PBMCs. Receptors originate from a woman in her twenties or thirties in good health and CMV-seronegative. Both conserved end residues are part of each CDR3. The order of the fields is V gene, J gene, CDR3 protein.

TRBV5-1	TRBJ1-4	CASRQGMGEKLFF
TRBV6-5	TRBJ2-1	CASTKGANNNEQFF
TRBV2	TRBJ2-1	CASSAASGIYNEQFF
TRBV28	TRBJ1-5	CASSFRDRGVDQPQHF
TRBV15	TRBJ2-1	CATSSGQGVDEQFF
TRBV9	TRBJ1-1	CASSPTPPDRNTEAFF
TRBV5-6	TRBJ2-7	CASSLKYSEQYF
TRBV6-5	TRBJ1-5	CASSSTGDSNQPQHF
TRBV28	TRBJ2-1	CASSPGKGNEQFF
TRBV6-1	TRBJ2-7	CASSDYQRYEQYF
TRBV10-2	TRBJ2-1	CASSEYRESSYNEQFF
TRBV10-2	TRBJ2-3	CASSDVGAGLSDTQYF
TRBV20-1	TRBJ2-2	CSARDPLELFF
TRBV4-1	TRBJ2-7	CASSQESTGAYEQYF
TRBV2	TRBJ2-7	CASSEESPGSSSYEQYF
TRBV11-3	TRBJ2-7	CASSPKVGGDYEQYF